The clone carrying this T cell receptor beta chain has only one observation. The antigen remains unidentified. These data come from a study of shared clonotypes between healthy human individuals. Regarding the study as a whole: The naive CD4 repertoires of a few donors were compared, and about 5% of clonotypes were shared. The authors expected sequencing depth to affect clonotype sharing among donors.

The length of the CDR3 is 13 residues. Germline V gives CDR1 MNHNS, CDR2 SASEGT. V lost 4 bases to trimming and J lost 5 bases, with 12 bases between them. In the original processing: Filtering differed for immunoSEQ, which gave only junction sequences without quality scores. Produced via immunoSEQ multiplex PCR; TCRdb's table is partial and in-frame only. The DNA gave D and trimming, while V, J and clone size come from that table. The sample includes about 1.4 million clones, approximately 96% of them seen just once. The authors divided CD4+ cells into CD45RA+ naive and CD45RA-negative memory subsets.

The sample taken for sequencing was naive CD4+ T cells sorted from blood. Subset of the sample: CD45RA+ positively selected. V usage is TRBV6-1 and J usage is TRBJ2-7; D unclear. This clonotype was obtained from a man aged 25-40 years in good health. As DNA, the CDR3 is TGTGCCAGCAGTGTGGAGTGGTGGCACGAGCAGTACTTC. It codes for CASSVEWWHEQYF.